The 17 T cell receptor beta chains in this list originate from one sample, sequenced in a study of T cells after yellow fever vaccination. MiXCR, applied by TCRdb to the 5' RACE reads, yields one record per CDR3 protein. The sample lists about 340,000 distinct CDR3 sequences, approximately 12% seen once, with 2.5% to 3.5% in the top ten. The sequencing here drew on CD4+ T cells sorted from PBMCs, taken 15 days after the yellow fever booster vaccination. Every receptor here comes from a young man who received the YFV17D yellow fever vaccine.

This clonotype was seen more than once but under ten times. This CDR3 reads CSARVGGGYGYTF. CDR3 DNA: TGCAGTGCTAGAGTAGGGGGCGGCTATGGCTACACCTTC. This chain joins TRBV20-1 and TRBJ1-2; 7 positions agree with TRBD1. V was pared by 1 base and J by 4 bases, with 3 bases of the junction left unmatched. The CDR3 is made up of 13 amino acids. The V gene's germline CDR1 is DFQATT and CDR2 SNEGSKA (reference sequence).

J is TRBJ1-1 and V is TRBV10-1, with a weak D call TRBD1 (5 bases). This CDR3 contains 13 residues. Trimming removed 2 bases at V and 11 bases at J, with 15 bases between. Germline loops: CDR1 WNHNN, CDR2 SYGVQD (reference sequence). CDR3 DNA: TGCGCCAGCAGTGAGAGCGGTCAGGGCACGGCTTTCTTT. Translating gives CASSESGQGTAFF.

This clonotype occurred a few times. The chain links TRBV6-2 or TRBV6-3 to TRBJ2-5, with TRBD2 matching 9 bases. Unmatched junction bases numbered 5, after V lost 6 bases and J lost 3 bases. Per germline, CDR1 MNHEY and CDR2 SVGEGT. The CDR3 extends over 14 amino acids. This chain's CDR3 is CASSRSGGEETQYF. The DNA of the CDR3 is TGTGCCAGCAGCCGTAGCGGGGGAGAAGAGACCCAGTACTTC.

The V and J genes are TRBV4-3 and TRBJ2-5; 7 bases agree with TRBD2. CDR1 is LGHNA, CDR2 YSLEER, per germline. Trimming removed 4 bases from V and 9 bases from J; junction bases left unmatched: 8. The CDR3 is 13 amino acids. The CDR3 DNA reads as TGCGCCAGCAGCCCTACTCAGGGAGGGGCCCAGTACTTC. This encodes CASSPTQGGAQYF.

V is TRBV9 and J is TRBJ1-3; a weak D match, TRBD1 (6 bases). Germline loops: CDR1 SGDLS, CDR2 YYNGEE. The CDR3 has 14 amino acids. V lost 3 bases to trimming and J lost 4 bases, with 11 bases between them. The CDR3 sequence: CASSEGEGGNTIYF. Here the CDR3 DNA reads TGTGCCAGCAGCGAGGGGGAAGGAGGAAACACCATATATTTT. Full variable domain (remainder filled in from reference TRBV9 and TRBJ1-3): DSGVTQTPKHLITATGQRVTLRCSPRSGDLSVYWYQQSLDQGLQFLIQYYNGEERAKGNILERFSAQQFPDLHSELNLSSLELGDSALYFCASSEGEGGNTIYFGEGSWLTVV.

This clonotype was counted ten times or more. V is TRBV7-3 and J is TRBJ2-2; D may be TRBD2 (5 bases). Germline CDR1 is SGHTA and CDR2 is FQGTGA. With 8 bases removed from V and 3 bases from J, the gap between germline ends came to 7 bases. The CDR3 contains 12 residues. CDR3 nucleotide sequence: TGTGCCAGCCGGCGGGACACCGGGGAGCTGTTTTTT. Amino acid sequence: CASRRDTGELFF.

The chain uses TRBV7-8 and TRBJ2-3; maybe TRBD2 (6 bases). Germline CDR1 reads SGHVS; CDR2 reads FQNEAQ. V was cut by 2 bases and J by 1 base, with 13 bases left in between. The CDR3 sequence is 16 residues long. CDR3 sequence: CASSLLGGEGTDTQYF. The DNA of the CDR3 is TGTGCCAGCAGCTTACTAGGCGGGGAAGGCACAGATACGCAGTATTTT.

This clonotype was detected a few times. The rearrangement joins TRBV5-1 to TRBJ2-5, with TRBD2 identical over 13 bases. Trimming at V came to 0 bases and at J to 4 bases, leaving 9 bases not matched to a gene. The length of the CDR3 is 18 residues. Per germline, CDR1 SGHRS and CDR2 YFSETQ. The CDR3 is CASSLARLAGGSGETQYF. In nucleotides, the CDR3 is TGCGCCAGCAGCTTGGCCCGACTAGCGGGGGGCTCGGGAGAGACCCAGTACTTC.

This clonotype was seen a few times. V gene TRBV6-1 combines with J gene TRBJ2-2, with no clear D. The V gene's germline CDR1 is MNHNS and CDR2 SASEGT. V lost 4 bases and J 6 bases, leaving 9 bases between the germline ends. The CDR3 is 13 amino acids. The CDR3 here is CASSGTRPGELFF. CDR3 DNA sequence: TGTGCCAGCAGTGGGACCCGACCCGGGGAGCTGTTTTTT.

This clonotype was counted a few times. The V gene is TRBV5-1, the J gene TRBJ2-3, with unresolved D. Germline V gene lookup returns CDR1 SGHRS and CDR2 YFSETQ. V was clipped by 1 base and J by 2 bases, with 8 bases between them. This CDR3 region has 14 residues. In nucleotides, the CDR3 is TGCGCCAGCAGCTTGCAAAGGAACACAGATACGCAGTATTTT. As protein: CASSLQRNTDTQYF.

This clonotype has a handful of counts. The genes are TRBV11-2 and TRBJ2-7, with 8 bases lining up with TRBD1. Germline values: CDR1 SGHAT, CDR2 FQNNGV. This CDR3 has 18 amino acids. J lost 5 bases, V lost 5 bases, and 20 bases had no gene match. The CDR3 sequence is CASSPFGTGGTFTDEQYF. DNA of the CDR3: TGTGCCAGCAGCCCCTTCGGGACAGGCGGGACATTCACGGACGAGCAGTACTTC.

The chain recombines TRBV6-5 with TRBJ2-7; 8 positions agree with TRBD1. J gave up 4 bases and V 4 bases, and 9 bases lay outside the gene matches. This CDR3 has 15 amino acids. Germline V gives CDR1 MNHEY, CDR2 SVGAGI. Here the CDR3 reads CASSFDPGQAYEQYF. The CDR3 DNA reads TGTGCCAGCAGTTTCGATCCGGGACAGGCGTACGAGCAGTACTTC.

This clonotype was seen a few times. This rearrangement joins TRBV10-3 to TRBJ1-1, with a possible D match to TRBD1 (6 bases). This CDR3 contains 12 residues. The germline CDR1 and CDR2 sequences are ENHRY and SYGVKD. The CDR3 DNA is TGTGCTTCAGGGGTGATGAACACTGAAGCTTTCTTT. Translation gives CASGVMNTEAFF.

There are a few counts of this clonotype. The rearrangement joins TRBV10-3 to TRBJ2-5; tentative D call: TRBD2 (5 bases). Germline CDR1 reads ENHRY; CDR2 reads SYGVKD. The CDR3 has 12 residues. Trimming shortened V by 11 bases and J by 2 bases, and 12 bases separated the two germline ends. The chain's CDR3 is CAVGGSQETQYF. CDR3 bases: TGTGCCGTCGGCGGGTCTCAAGAGACCCAGTACTTC.

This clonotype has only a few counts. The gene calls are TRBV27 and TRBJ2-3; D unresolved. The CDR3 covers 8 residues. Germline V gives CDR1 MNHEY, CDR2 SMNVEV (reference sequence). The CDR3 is CAAADQYF. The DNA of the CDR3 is TGTGCAGCAGCAGACCAGTATTTT.

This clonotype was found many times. The CDR3 protein is CASSLEGTAYEQYF. CDR3 sequence (DNA): TGCGCCAGCAGCTTGGAAGGGACAGCCTACGAGCAGTACTTC. V is TRBV5-1 and J is TRBJ2-7, with 7 bases that match TRBD1. With V trimmed by 0 bases and J by 2 bases, 2 bases remained unmatched. The CDR3 has 14 residues. Germline V gene data show CDR1 as SGHRS and CDR2 as YFSETQ.

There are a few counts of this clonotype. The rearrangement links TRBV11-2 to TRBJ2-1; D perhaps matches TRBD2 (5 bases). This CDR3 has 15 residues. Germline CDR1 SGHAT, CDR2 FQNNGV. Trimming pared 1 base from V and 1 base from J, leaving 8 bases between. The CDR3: CASSLVSGSYNEQFF. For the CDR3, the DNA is TGTGCCAGCAGCTTAGTGTCGGGGTCCTACAATGAGCAGTTCTTC.